Sequencing of this T cell receptor (beta chain) was carried out in a study of cytomegalovirus exposure and HLA in healthy donors. Whole-study results and caveats: Later, an analysis showed that TCR beta chains associated with HLA were more clonally expanded than others that were equally common. CMV serostatus stood as the only immune exposure information on hand.

The CDR3 is 18 residues long. PCR primers comprised 60 Vbeta and 13 Jbeta primers. This table comes from immunoSEQ multiplex PCR, and its TCRdb copy is limited to in-frame clones, with some not included. Here the sample spans 25,000 to 35,000 clones, 40% to 50% being singletons. This clone was found a few times. Its specificity is unknown. This sequence joins TRBV21-1 and TRBJ2-3; the table gives TRBD2 as D, unverified against the DNA. TRBV21-1 is given as a pseudogene. Sequenced: PBMCs. This TCR was sampled from a woman aged 45-60 years in good health and CMV-seronegative. DNA for the CDR3: TGTGCCAGCAGCAAAAATGTTCGGCTAGCGGGGACTACAGATACGCAGTATTTT. Translated, it gives CASSKNVRLAGTTDTQYF.